These 4 T cell receptor beta chains came from one sample sequenced in a study of shared clonotypes between healthy human individuals. Generated by immunoSEQ multiplex PCR, the TCRdb table keeps only in-frame clones and is missing some. The sample has about 870,000 clones, 80% to 95% seen once. The naive CD8 fraction comprised CD45RO-negative cells positively selected for CCR7 and excluded terminally differentiated effector memory CD45RA+ cells. The source material was naive CD8+ T cells sorted from blood. These receptors all stem from a man aged 25-45 years in good health.

The count of this clone is one. The rearrangement joins TRBV28 to TRBJ1-1; a weak D match, TRBD1 (6 bases). V was trimmed by 5 bases and J by 4 bases, leaving 26 bases between them. CDR3 size: 18 residues. Germline V CDR1 and CDR2: MDHEN, SYDVKM. The CDR3: CASSPWLRDNKGVTEAFF. DNA of the CDR3: TGTGCCAGCAGTCCCTGGTTGAGGGACAATAAGGGGGTCACTGAAGCTTTCTTT.

This rearrangement joins TRBV11-2 to TRBJ2-5, with D unresolved. The CDR3 sequence is 16 residues long. The V end was cut by 4 bases, the J end by 1 base, with 16 bases between. Looked up from germline, CDR1 is SGHAT and CDR2 is FQNNGV. The CDR3, as DNA: TGTGCCAGCAGCTCTTGGGCGGACCCACCCCAAGAGACCCAGTACTTC. It translates to CASSSWADPPQETQYF.

The rearrangement uses TRBV19 and TRBJ2-1, with D unclear. From germline, CDR1 is LNHDA and CDR2 SQIVND (reference sequence). The V and J ends lost 3 bases and 3 bases respectively, with 9 bases between them. The CDR3 has 14 amino acids. In DNA, the CDR3 is TGTGCCAGTAGTATCCCGAGTCTCTACAATGAGCAGTTCTTC. As protein: CASSIPSLYNEQFF. Full variable domain (remainder filled in from reference TRBV19 and TRBJ2-1): DGGITQSPKYLFRKEGQNVTLSCEQNLNHDAMYWYRQDPGQGLRLIYYSQIVNDFQKGDIAEGYSVSREKKESFPLTVTSAQKNPTAFYLCASSIPSLYNEQFFGPGTRLTVL.

The genes are TRBV27 and TRBJ2-1; 8 positions agree with TRBD1. CDR1 MNHEY and CDR2 SMNVEV come from the germline V gene (reference sequence). The CDR3 contains 16 residues. The V and J ends lost 5 bases and 5 bases, in that order; junction bases with no gene match: 11. CDR3 nucleotides: TGTGCCAGCAGTCCCTGGACAGGGTTTGAGGACAATGAGCAGTTCTTC. Amino acids: CASSPWTGFEDNEQFF.